This is a list of T cell receptor beta chains from one sample in a study of beta chain features in type 1 diabetes. Only in-frame clones appear in the TCRdb table, and some are missing; sequencing was by immunoSEQ multiplex PCR. The data show roughly 400,000 clones, with more than 12% seen just once and approximately 0.019% held by the top ten. Sequenced sample: naive CD4+ T cells from blood. The source is a woman under 30 in good health. CDR3s include the opening cysteine and the closing phenylalanine or tryptophan. A D gene is named only where the DNA matches it firmly. The size entry is marked missing in some rows and otherwise reads once, few, many or a size class.

CDR3 DNA	CDR3 protein	D gene	clone size	V gene	J gene
TGTGCCAGCACCCCCAGGACAGGGACGGCAGATGAAGCTTTCTTT	CASTPRTGTADEAFF	TRBD1	few	TRBV28	TRBJ1-1
TGTGCCAGCAGCGTTTCCCCTGAAGAGTCCTACGAGCAGTACTTC	CASSVSPEESYEQYF	.	few	TRBV9	TRBJ2-7
TGTGCCACCAGCGGGACAGCGGGCGTGGGCAATGAGCAGTTCTTC	CATSGTAGVGNEQFF	.	.	TRBV15	TRBJ2-1
TGTGCCAGCAGCCGACAGGGGTACGAGCAGTTCTTC	CASSRQGYEQFF	TRBD1	.	TRBV14	TRBJ2-1
TGTGCCAGCACCACGGTACTTCAAGAGACCCAGTACTTC	CASTTVLQETQYF	.	few	TRBV11-2	TRBJ2-5
TGTGCCAGCTCGCCCGAAGGGACAGGGTTAAAGCCTGAAGCTTTCTTT	CASSPEGTGLKPEAFF	TRBD1	few	TRBV18	TRBJ1-1
TGCAGCGTTGTCAAGGGGCACACCGGGGAGCTGTTTTTT	CSVVKGHTGELFF	.	.	TRBV29-1	TRBJ2-2
TGTGCCTGGAGTGTACTAGTGCGGGCGGGATATGAGCAGTTCTTC	CAWSVLVRAGYEQFF	.	.	TRBV30	TRBJ2-1
TGTGCCACCAGCAGAGACCGGACTCAAGAGACCCAGTACTTC	CATSRDRTQETQYF	.	.	TRBV15	TRBJ2-5
TGTGCCAGCAGCGAGACTAGCGGAGGGATCACAGATACGCAGTATTTT	CASSETSGGITDTQYF	TRBD2	few	TRBV9	TRBJ2-3
TGTGCCAGCAGCTTTGGGACTAGCGTTAATGAGCAGTTCTTC	CASSFGTSVNEQFF	TRBD2	few	TRBV7-9	TRBJ2-1
TGTGCCAGCAGCCTTACCCGGGACTACCACGAGCAGTACTTC	CASSLTRDYHEQYF	TRBD2	few	TRBV11-1	TRBJ2-7
TGTGCCAGCAGCGTAGAGGGTCGGGAGGGCCGTAAGTATTTT	CASSVEGREGRKYF	TRBD2	few	TRBV9	TRBJ2-3
TGCGCCAGCAGCGGCAGGCGGGGAGGGGACACTGAAGCTTTCTTT	CASSGRRGGDTEAFF	.	few	TRBV5-1	TRBJ1-1
TGTGCCAGCAGCCCGGGGGGCGCCGTAAAGCAAGAGACCCAGTACTTC	CASSPGGAVKQETQYF	.	few	TRBV5-4	TRBJ2-5
TGCGCCAGCAGCCAAGATGACAGAATAACGGACGAGCAGTACTTC	CASSQDDRITDEQYF	.	few	TRBV4-1	TRBJ2-7
TGTGCCTGGAAGAGCTCTGGAAACACCATATATTTT	CAWKSSGNTIYF	.	.	TRBV30	TRBJ1-3
TGTGCCAGCAGAAAACCGGGACTAGCGGTTGGAACTAGCACAGATACGCAGTATTTT	CASRKPGLAVGTSTDTQYF	TRBD2	few	TRBV7-8	TRBJ2-3
TGTGCCAGCAGATCCTACAGAGATACGCAGTATTTT	CASRSYRDTQYF	.	few	TRBV5-6	TRBJ2-3
TGTGCCAGCAGTACCGGGACAGGGGGCGTTGAGACCCAGTACTTC	CASSTGTGGVETQYF	TRBD1	.	TRBV6-5	TRBJ2-5
TGTGCCAGCAGCTTGAGAGGAAACACTGAAGCTTTCTTT	CASSLRGNTEAFF	.	few	TRBV5-4	TRBJ1-1
TGTGCCAGCAGCTTGGCAGGGGGCCTTAGTGGCACTGAAGCTTTCTTT	CASSLAGGLSGTEAFF	TRBD1	.	TRBV11-2	TRBJ1-1
TGTGCCTTAGCCCCCTGGAGACCGAACACTGAAGCTTTCTTT	CALAPWRPNTEAFF	.	few	TRBV30	TRBJ1-1
TGTGCCAGCAGCGAAACTAGCGGGAGAAGCACAGATACGCAGTATTTT	CASSETSGRSTDTQYF	TRBD2	.	TRBV9	TRBJ2-3
TGCGCCAGCAGCCCATCTCCTAGCGGCAAACACAATGAGCAGTTCTTC	CASSPSPSGKHNEQFF	TRBD2	.	TRBV5-1	TRBJ2-1
TGTGCCAGCAGCCACGGGGGGGCGAACACCGGGGAGCTGTTTTTT	CASSHGGANTGELFF	TRBD2	few	TRBV5-4	TRBJ2-2
TGTGCCAGCAGATCGGCCTACGAGCAGTACTTC	CASRSAYEQYF	.	few	TRBV28	TRBJ2-7
TGTGCCAGCAGCGGCTCGGGATGGCCAGAGACCCAGTACTTC	CASSGSGWPETQYF	.	few	TRBV9	TRBJ2-5
TGTGCCAGCAGCGCCTATTCCTCTGGGGCCAACGTCCTGACTTTC	CASSAYSSGANVLTF	.	few	TRBV9	TRBJ2-6
TGTGCCAGCAGCTTAGCGCGGGAAAAGTACACCTTC	CASSLAREKYTF	.	few	TRBV7-9	TRBJ1-2
TGTGCCAGCAGCTTAAGGGACAGGGGGGTCTACGAGCAGTACTTC	CASSLRDRGVYEQYF	TRBD1	.	TRBV7-2	TRBJ2-7
TGTGCCAGCTCAAGAGGGACAGGGGGCAATCAGCCCCAGCATTTT	CASSRGTGGNQPQHF	TRBD1	.	TRBV18	TRBJ1-5
TGTGCCAGCTCCTCGCCCGGCTTTGGGACACAACTTGAAGCTTTCTTT	CASSSPGFGTQLEAFF	.	few	TRBV28	TRBJ1-1
TGTGCCAGCAGGCGAGGTTACAATGAGCAGTTCTTC	CASRRGYNEQFF	.	.	TRBV25-1	TRBJ2-1
TGTGCCTGGAGACCCCAGGGTGCATGGGCCAAAAACATTCAGTACTTC	CAWRPQGAWAKNIQYF	.	.	TRBV30	TRBJ2-4
TGTGCCAGCAGACGACAGGTGGAAGAGACCCAGTACTTC	CASRRQVEETQYF	.	few	TRBV27	TRBJ2-5
TGTGCCAGCAGCTTATTTTCATACGAGCAGTACTTC	CASSLFSYEQYF	.	few	TRBV5-4	TRBJ2-7
TGCAGCGTAGAGACAGGGACAGATACGCAGTATTTT	CSVETGTDTQYF	TRBD1	few	TRBV29-1	TRBJ2-3
TGTGCCAGCAGTGAACACACCCCCAGCTCCTACGAGCAGTACTTC	CASSEHTPSSYEQYF	.	.	TRBV25-1	TRBJ2-7
TGTGCCAGCAGCTCCGGAGACGGCTACGAGCAGTACTTC	CASSSGDGYEQYF	.	.	TRBV5-5	TRBJ2-7